This is a list of T cell receptor beta chains from one sample in a study of T cells in Graves' hyperthyroidism and ophthalmopathy. MiXCR, run by TCRdb on the multiplex PCR reads, gives a single entry per CDR3 protein. The sample gives 750,000 to 900,000 distinct CDR3 sequences, about two fifths of which show up once; around 10% is in the top ten. Sample: blood. These receptors were obtained from a man younger than 35 with Graves' hyperthyroidism. The CDR3 runs from the conserved cysteine through the conserved F or W. Fields, in order: clone size, D gene, V gene, J gene, CDR3 protein, CDR3 DNA. D genes are given only for firm matches. Size is stated for part of the rows, as once, few or many counts, or as a class when the clone is expanded.

many	NA	TRBV7-6	TRBJ1-1	CASSLAAGRSTEAFF	TGTGCCAGCAGCTTAGCGGCGGGGCGCAGCACTGAAGCTTTCTTT
NA	NA	TRBV4-1	TRBJ2-5	CASSQEGGRLDGEETQYF	TGCGCCAGCAGCCAAGAAGGGGGGCGGCTGGACGGTGAAGAGACCCAGTACTTC
NA	TRBD1	TRBV6-5	TRBJ1-1	CASRPGTGLYTEAFF	TGTGCCAGCAGGCCCGGGACAGGTTTATACACTGAAGCTTTCTTT
NA	NA	TRBV5-1	TRBJ2-7	CASSQKASDSYEQYF	TGCGCCAGCAGCCAAAAGGCTAGCGACTCCTACGAGCAGTACTTC
NA	NA	TRBV15	TRBJ1-1	CATSREAEAFF	TGTGCCACCAGCAGAGAGGCCGAGGCTTTCTTT
many	TRBD1	TRBV29-1	TRBJ1-5	CSVVQGNNQPQHF	TGCAGCGTTGTACAGGGGAACAACCAGCCCCAGCATTTT
NA	NA	TRBV20-1	TRBJ1-5	CSASAGIQPQHF	TGCAGTGCGAGCGCAGGGATACAGCCCCAGCATTTT
many	TRBD1	TRBV7-8	TRBJ2-7	CASSFGTGINEQYF	TGTGCCAGCAGCTTTGGGACAGGGATCAACGAGCAGTACTTC
NA	TRBD2	TRBV12-3/TRBV12-4	TRBJ2-7	CASSLFEGLAAYEQYF	TGTGCCAGCAGTTTATTCGAGGGACTAGCGGCCTACGAGCAGTACTTC
NA	NA	TRBV20-1	TRBJ1-1	CSASSLDSKNTEAFF	TGCAGTGCTAGCAGCCTGGACAGCAAGAACACTGAAGCTTTCTTT
few	NA	TRBV6-1	TRBJ1-2	CASSSHGEDYGYTF	TGTGCCAGCAGTTCTCACGGAGAGGACTATGGCTACACCTTC
NA	TRBD1	TRBV29-1	TRBJ2-7	CSYPGTGGYEQYF	TGCAGTTACCCCGGGACAGGGGGTTACGAGCAGTACTTC
many	NA	TRBV12-3/TRBV12-4	TRBJ2-5	CASRKGLQETQYF	TGTGCCAGCAGGAAAGGATTGCAAGAGACCCAGTACTTC
many	NA	TRBV20-1	TRBJ1-1	CSVSMAGNTEAFF	TGCAGTGTCAGCATGGCAGGGAACACTGAAGCTTTCTTT
NA	NA	TRBV9	TRBJ2-2	CASSVAFYTGELFF	TGTGCCAGCAGCGTAGCTTTCTACACCGGGGAGCTGTTTTTT
NA	NA	TRBV6-5	TRBJ2-5	CASRITSRSVGTQYF	TGTGCCAGCAGGATAACTAGCAGGAGCGTGGGGACCCAGTACTTC
NA	TRBD1	TRBV7-9	TRBJ1-2	CASSPQTGAPYGYTF	TGCGCCAGCAGCCCTCAAACAGGGGCCCCCTATGGCTACACCTTC
many	NA	TRBV12-3/TRBV12-4	TRBJ1-3	CASSVKSRATSGNTIYF	TGTGCCAGCAGCGTAAAGTCGAGGGCCACCTCTGGAAACACCATATATTTT
NA	NA	TRBV10-3	TRBJ2-7	CAISPTGTPSPYEQYF	TGTGCCATCAGTCCTACCGGGACACCGTCCCCCTACGAGCAGTACTTC
NA	TRBD2	TRBV12-3/TRBV12-4	TRBJ2-5	CASSPYSGGPQETQYF	TGTGCCAGCAGTCCTTATAGCGGGGGCCCCCAAGAGACCCAGTACTTC
NA	TRBD2	TRBV2	TRBJ2-3	CASSGSTSGKTDTQYF	TGTGCCAGCAGCGGATCGACTAGCGGGAAAACAGATACGCAGTATTTT
many	NA	TRBV25-1	TRBJ2-7	CASSDASRPYEQYF	TGTGCCAGCAGTGACGCCTCCCGGCCCTACGAGCAGTACTTC
few	NA	TRBV7-9	TRBJ2-7	CASTPGLEQYF	TGTGCCAGCACCCCCGGGTTGGAGCAGTACTTC
once	TRBD2	TRBV9	TRBJ2-5	CASSAGLAEGGWYF	TGTGCCAGCAGTGCGGGACTAGCGGAGGGGGGATGGTACTTC
NA	NA	TRBV28	TRBJ1-5	CASSSLLTSNQPQHF	TGTGCCAGCAGTTCCCTCCTGACCTCCAATCAGCCCCAGCATTTT
NA	NA	TRBV4-2	TRBJ1-3	CASSQDWARGTENTIYF	TGTGCCAGCAGCCAAGATTGGGCCAGGGGTACTGAAAACACCATATATTTT
NA	NA	TRBV2	TRBJ2-1	CASIAYSSEQFF	TGTGCCAGCATTGCCTATAGTAGTGAGCAGTTCTTC
few	TRBD1	TRBV11-1	TRBJ2-7	CASSPRNRGYEQYF	TGTGCCAGCAGCCCCAGGAACAGGGGGTACGAGCAGTACTTC
NA	TRBD1	TRBV7-2	TRBJ1-1	CAGSFRDRNTEAFF	TGTGCCGGCAGCTTCCGGGACAGGAACACTGAAGCTTTCTTT
NA	NA	TRBV7-9	TRBJ2-1	CASSPTAYNEQFF	TGTGCCAGCAGCCCCACAGCTTACAATGAGCAGTTCTTC
many	TRBD1	TRBV29-1	TRBJ1-6	CSVATGIGSPLHF	TGCAGCGTCGCGACAGGGATCGGTTCACCCCTCCACTTT
many	NA	TRBV15	TRBJ1-1	CATSRPGVSNTEAFF	TGTGCCACCAGCAGACCAGGGGTCTCGAACACTGAAGCTTTCTTT
few	NA	TRBV7-9	TRBJ2-7	CASSFVGREGEQYF	TGTGCCAGCAGCTTTGTTGGCAGGGAAGGCGAGCAGTACTTC
NA	NA	TRBV9	TRBJ2-2	CASSSGTVANTGELFF	TGTGCCAGCAGCTCAGGGACGGTCGCGAACACCGGGGAGCTGTTTTTT
many	NA	TRBV19	TRBJ1-1	CASRTGTEAFF	TGTGCCAGTAGGACGGGGACTGAAGCTTTCTTT
NA	NA	TRBV12-3/TRBV12-4	TRBJ1-1	CASSSLGGGAEAFF	TGTGCCAGCAGTTCCCTCGGAGGAGGGGCTGAAGCTTTCTTT
NA	NA	TRBV3-1	TRBJ1-3	CASSPGQINTIYF	TGTGCCAGCAGCCCCGGACAGATAAACACCATATATTTT
many	NA	TRBV29-1	TRBJ1-5	CSVELSGHRNQPQHF	TGCAGCGTTGAACTCTCTGGACACAGGAATCAGCCCCAGCATTTT
NA	NA	TRBV29-1	TRBJ2-5	CSSTARVAQETQYF	TGCAGCTCCACCGCCCGGGTTGCGCAAGAGACCCAGTACTTC
few	NA	TRBV4-1	TRBJ2-5	CASRSREETQYF	TGCGCCAGCAGGAGCAGGGAAGAGACCCAGTACTTC
many	NA	TRBV19	TRBJ1-3	CASITGGNTIYF	TGTGCCAGTATTACTGGAGGAAACACCATATATTTT
many	NA	TRBV7-6	TRBJ1-3	CASSLEGYDTIYF	TGTGCCAGCAGCTTAGAAGGATACGACACCATATATTTT
NA	TRBD2	TRBV20-1	TRBJ2-7	CSARELAGPLPGEQYF	TGCAGTGCTAGAGAACTAGCGGGTCCACTGCCGGGTGAGCAGTACTTC
few	NA	TRBV6-4	TRBJ1-1	CASSNPLKSTEAFF	TGTGCCAGCAGTAACCCCTTGAAGAGCACTGAAGCTTTCTTT
many	TRBD1	TRBV29-1	TRBJ1-1	CSVVRDRGLLMNTEAFF	TGCAGCGTTGTCCGGGACAGGGGGCTCCTGATGAACACTGAAGCTTTCTTT
NA	NA	TRBV12-3/TRBV12-4	TRBJ1-4	CASSSHRANEKLFF	TGTGCCAGCAGTTCTCACAGGGCAAATGAAAAACTGTTTTTT
NA	NA	TRBV25-1	TRBJ1-6	CASSASQSGTNSPLHF	TGTGCCAGCAGTGCTAGTCAATCCGGGACAAATTCACCCCTCCACTTT
NA	NA	TRBV10-3	TRBJ1-2	CASSYDRAYYGYTF	TGTGCCAGCAGTTACGACCGAGCTTACTATGGCTACACCTTC
many	NA	TRBV20-1	TRBJ1-2	CSALAGHYGYTF	TGCAGTGCTCTCGCGGGGCATTATGGCTACACCTTC
NA	NA	TRBV7-2	TRBJ2-7	CASSPQTGTYEQYF	TGCGCCAGCAGCCCTCAGACAGGAACCTACGAGCAGTACTTC
many	TRBD1	TRBV10-3	TRBJ1-1	CAVGQEPDTEAFF	TGTGCCGTTGGACAGGAGCCCGACACTGAAGCTTTCTTT
NA	NA	TRBV4-1	TRBJ2-6	CASSQEVLNGANVLTF	TGCGCCAGCAGCCAAGAAGTCCTAAATGGGGCCAACGTCCTGACTTTC
few	TRBD2	TRBV19	TRBJ2-7	CASSIRAGAYEQYF	TGTGCCAGTAGTATCAGGGCGGGAGCCTACGAGCAGTACTTC
once	TRBD1	TRBV20-1	TRBJ1-2	CSAQRTGGYTF	TGCAGTGCTCAAAGGACAGGGGGCTACACCTTC
NA	TRBD1	TRBV19	TRBJ2-2	CASSPSGQGITGELFF	TGTGCCAGTAGTCCGTCGGGACAGGGGATCACCGGGGAGCTGTTTTTT
NA	NA	TRBV6-5	TRBJ2-5	CASSYSSSSAEGETQYF	TGTGCCAGCAGTTACTCGAGTAGTTCGGCGGAAGGAGAGACCCAGTACTTC
NA	NA	TRBV24-1	TRBJ2-5	CATSGALGTGEIQETQYF	TGTGCCACCAGTGGAGCCTTAGGGACGGGAGAGATCCAAGAGACCCAGTACTTC
NA	NA	TRBV6-5	TRBJ2-7	CASSYGYSSYEQYF	TGTGCCAGCAGTTACGGCTACAGCTCCTACGAGCAGTACTTC
NA	NA	TRBV25-1	TRBJ2-2	CASLSDLGELFF	TGTGCCAGCTTATCAGATCTCGGGGAGCTGTTTTTT